These 12 T cell receptor beta chains share one sample of origin, sequenced in a study of T cell changes during pregnancy in multiple sclerosis. Profiled with immunoSEQ multiplex PCR; TCRdb holds only in-frame clones, not every one. The sample lists fewer than 70,000 clones; approximately 94% were seen once. Material: CD8+ T cells from peripheral blood mononuclear cells, obtained in the third trimester of pregnancy. The receptors were sampled from a female donor with multiple sclerosis, enrolled in a pregnancy study.

J is TRBJ1-2 and V is TRBV6-5, with 7 bases lining up with TRBD1. CDR1 and CDR2 from the germline V gene are MNHEY and SVGAGI. This CDR3 is built from 13 residues. With 2 bases clipped from V and 4 bases from J, the junction kept 1 base outside the gene matches. The CDR3 DNA reads as TGTGCCAGCAGTTACCGGACAGGCTATGGCTACACCTTC. The encoded protein is CASSYRTGYGYTF.

The rearrangement uses TRBV11-1 and TRBJ2-3, with TRBD2 as a possible D gene (6 bases). Looked up from germline, CDR1 is SGHAT and CDR2 is FQDESV (reference sequence). Trimming shortened V by 1 base and J by 3 bases, and 14 bases separated the two germline ends. The CDR3 is made up of 16 amino acids. CDR3 region: CASSLEYGSRTDTQYF. The CDR3 DNA follows: TGTGCCAGCAGCTTAGAATACGGGAGTAGAACAGATACGCAGTATTTT. Full variable domain (remainder filled in from reference TRBV11-1 and TRBJ2-3): EAEVAQSPRYKITEKSQAVAFWCDPISGHATLYWYRQILGQGPELLVQFQDESVVDDSQLPKDRFSAERLKGVDSTLKIQPAELGDSAMYLCASSLEYGSRTDTQYFGPGTRLTVL.

This clone is a singleton in its sample. The chain couples TRBV7-9 to TRBJ1-1; weak D call: TRBD1 (5 bases). CDR1 SEHNR and CDR2 FQNEAQ come from the germline V gene (reference sequence). This CDR3 has 17 amino acids. Trimming took off 5 bases at V and 3 bases at J, with 22 bases between the two ends. CDR3 coding DNA: TGTGCCAGCAGCCATGGCAAGGGGTGGGAAGGTTACACTGAAGCTTTCTTT. Its protein product is CASSHGKGWEGYTEAFF.

This clone showed up just once. The chain joins TRBV5-1 to TRBJ2-7; D not resolved. This CDR3 contains 14 residues. Germline V gene data show CDR1 as SGHRS and CDR2 as YFSETQ. Trimming stripped 6 bases from V and 2 bases from J, with 15 bases between. The CDR3 DNA reads as TGCGCCAGCACCCAGGCAGGTATGACCTACGAGCAGTACTTC. Its protein product is CASTQAGMTYEQYF.

This clone came up a few times. V and J are TRBV6-4 and TRBJ2-6; D gene uncertain. This CDR3 is built from 14 residues. Germline lookup yields CDR1 MRHNA and CDR2 SNTAGT. V was shortened by 4 bases and J by 3 bases, with 7 bases between the two germline ends. CDR3: CASSALLGANVLTF. The CDR3 region has the DNA TGTGCCAGCAGTGCCTTACTTGGGGCCAACGTCCTGACTTTC.

The chain uses TRBV28 and TRBJ1-2; D is possibly TRBD1 (5 bases). This CDR3 spans 13 amino acids. Germline V gene lookup returns CDR1 MDHEN and CDR2 SYDVKM. The V end was cut by 3 bases, the J end by 8 bases, with 13 bases between. The CDR3 DNA follows: TGTGCCAGCAGTTTTCCCAGGGTGGGAGGCTACACCTTC. It encodes CASSFPRVGGYTF.

The rearrangement joins TRBV7-9 to TRBJ2-4, with D unclear. The CDR3 loop spans 15 amino acids. The germline CDR1 and CDR2 sequences are SEHNR and FQNEAQ (reference sequence). V lost 1 base and J lost 9, with 16 bases in between. CDR3 bases: TGTGCCAGCAGCTTAGACTACCTAGACCCAAGCATTCAGTACTTC. Translating it yields CASSLDYLDPSIQYF. Complete variable domain (other parts from reference TRBV7-9 and TRBJ2-4): DTGVSQNPRHKITKRGQNVTFRCDPISEHNRLYWYRQTLGQGPEFLTYFQNEAQLEKSRLLSDRFSAERPKGSFSTLEIQRTEQGDSAMYLCASSLDYLDPSIQYFGAGTRLSVL.

The chain links TRBV6-1 to TRBJ1-1; a possible D gene is TRBD1 (5 bases). This CDR3 has 13 amino acids. The V and J ends lost 8 bases and 2 bases respectively, with 12 bases between them. CDR1 and CDR2 (germline): MNHNS, SASEGT. The CDR3 here is CASLQGLNTEAFF. The CDR3 coding sequence is TGTGCCAGCCTCCAGGGATTAAACACTGAAGCTTTCTTT.

V gene TRBV5-1 combines with J gene TRBJ1-4, with TRBD1 matching over 9 bases. J lost 8 bases, V lost 4 bases, and 6 bases had no gene match. CDR3 length: 14 amino acids. CDR1 is SGHRS and CDR2 is YFSETQ in the germline V gene. CDR3 DNA sequence: TGCGCCAGCAGCCCGGACAGGGGTAGCGAAAAACTGTTTTTT. Its translation: CASSPDRGSEKLFF.

The CDR3 reads CASSVYRGPNYGYTF. The DNA of the CDR3 is TGTGCCAGCAGTGTTTACAGGGGTCCCAACTATGGCTACACCTTC. The rearrangement joins TRBV6-1 to TRBJ1-2, with TRBD1 matching 7 bases. From germline, CDR1 is MNHNS and CDR2 SASEGT. The junction had 7 bases not matched to a gene; V was cut back by 4 bases and J by 2 bases. The CDR3 totals 15 residues.

A single count supports this clone. The chain joins TRBV5-6 to TRBJ1-5; 9 bases fit TRBD1. Germline-derived CDR1 and CDR2 are SGHDT and YYEEEE. V trimming: 4 bases; J trimming: 6 bases; junction bases outside the gene matches: 8. The CDR3 consists of 15 residues. CDR3: CASSTYGTGFQPQHF. The CDR3 DNA is TGTGCCAGCAGCACGTACGGGACAGGGTTTCAGCCCCAGCATTTT.

The chain employs TRBV27 and TRBJ2-3; 8 nucleotides agree with TRBD2. In germline, CDR1 is MNHEY, CDR2 SMNVEV (reference sequence). The CDR3 loop spans 14 amino acids. With V trimmed by 7 bases and J by 5 bases, 8 bases remained unmatched. The CDR3 sequence is CASTIGGAGDTQYF. The CDR3 region has the DNA TGTGCCAGCACCATCGGGGGGGCCGGAGATACGCAGTATTTT.